The 8 T cell receptor beta chains given below trace back to one sample, sequenced in a study of T-cell memory formation after mild COVID-19. TCRdb fed the 5' RACE reads into MiXCR, producing one record per CDR3 protein. Among around 250,000 distinct CDR3 sequences listed, 8.5% to 9.5% were seen once. The sample taken for sequencing was PBMCs or a T cell subset sorted from them (not recorded which). These receptors all come from a man younger than 35 who had mild COVID-19 (a few samples of this study predate the infection). Cell type and time point are not known.

V gene TRBV2 combines with J gene TRBJ2-7; D possibly corresponds to TRBD1 (5 bases). This CDR3 region has 12 residues. V lost 4 bases, J lost 4 bases, and 8 bases lay in between. Germline assignment: CDR1 SNHLY and CDR2 FYNNEI. In nucleotides, the CDR3 is TGTGCCAGCAGTGCTCAGGGATACGAGCAGTACGTC. Protein sequence: CASSAQGYEQYV.

The V call is TRBV20-1, the J call TRBJ2-2; 7 bases fit TRBD1. The CDR3 is 15 amino acids. Germline trimming cut 2 bases from V and 4 bases from J; bases unmatched to any gene: 7. The V gene's germline CDR1 is DFQATT and CDR2 SNEGSKA (reference sequence). The CDR3 region has the DNA TGCAGTGCTAGAAGGACAGGTTCGGGCACCGGGGAGCTGTTTTTT. Amino acids: CSARRTGSGTGELFF.

This chain links TRBV29-1 with TRBJ2-7; D not certain. CDR3 length: 12 residues. Looked up from germline, CDR1 is SQVTM and CDR2 is ANQGSEA. V was clipped by 6 bases and J by 9 bases, with 18 bases between them. CDR3 coding DNA: TGCAGCGTCGCACAGAACCCTACGGGGCAGTACTTC. Its protein product is CSVAQNPTGQYF.

In its sample, this clonotype was seen many times. The gene calls are TRBV2 and TRBJ2-3; D not certain. The CDR3 totals 13 residues. The germline gives CDR1 SNHLY, CDR2 FYNNEI. Trimming cost V 2 bases and J 6 bases, with 9 bases left between them. The CDR3 spells CASSEPFTDTQYF. In nucleotides, the CDR3 is TGTGCCAGCAGTGAACCCTTCACGGATACGCAGTATTTT.

The chain couples TRBV5-6 to TRBJ2-7, with a tentative D call TRBD1 (5 bases). The CDR3 sequence is 17 residues long. Germline loops: CDR1 SGHDT, CDR2 YYEEEE. Trimming cost V 1 base and J 4 bases, with 21 bases left between them. The CDR3 protein is CASSLTGSMSNLYEQYV. CDR3 nucleotides: TGTGCCAGCAGCTTGACAGGTTCCATGTCCAATCTTTACGAGCAGTACGTC.

This clonotype was counted ten times or more. The rearrangement joins TRBV20-1 to TRBJ1-6; D call uncertain. CDR3 length: 14 amino acids. Germline-derived CDR1 and CDR2 are DFQATT and SNEGSKA (reference sequence). V was clipped by 6 bases and J by 12 bases, with 21 bases between them. CDR3 protein: CSAMDLGPLGPLHF. The CDR3 bases are TGCAGTGCGATGGACCTCGGGCCGTTGGGACCCCTCCACTTT.

This clonotype turned up a few times. The chain carries TRBV24-1 and TRBJ2-2; the match to TRBD1 covers 8 bases. This CDR3 comprises 20 residues. V lost 2 bases, J lost 3 bases, and 16 bases stayed unmatched. Looked up from germline, CDR1 is KGHDR and CDR2 is SFDVKD. CDR3 sequence: CATSDSRQGASLLDTGELFF. CDR3 DNA: TGTGCCACCAGTGATTCCCGGCAGGGGGCGAGTCTTTTGGACACCGGGGAGCTGTTTTTT.

CDR3 nucleotide sequence: TGTGCCAGCAGCCAGCCGGGGGGGCCCAGAGATACGCAGTATTTT. This translates into CASSQPGGPRDTQYF. The chain carries TRBV14 and TRBJ2-3; 8 bases map to TRBD2. Germline V lookup: CDR1 SGHDN, CDR2 FVKESK. Losses at the gene ends were 3 bases for V and 5 bases for J; bases not matched to a gene: 7. This CDR3 is built from 15 residues.